This T cell receptor (beta chain) was captured by sequencing in a study of blood T cell repertoires in COVID-19. Study details: Sample material is recorded as cDNA or gDNA derived from T cells, B-cell-depleted T cells, or PBMCs.

Germline CDR1 reads MDHEN; CDR2 reads SYDVKM. This CDR3 is 15 amino acids long. V was clipped by 5 bases and J by 2 bases; unmatched bases: 6. Study processing details: Reference gene primer amplification yielded estimated nucleated cell counts. The data were produced by immunoSEQ multiplex PCR, yet TCRdb's version contains in-frame clones alone and is incomplete. The V and J calls and clone size are taken from that table; D and trimming were inferred from the DNA. The sample has under 250,000 clones, almost 85% seen once; the top ten hold about 8%. V gene TRBV28 combines with J gene TRBJ1-2; 9 bases are shared with TRBD1. The sequence was obtained from a woman aged 45-60 years with active or convalescent COVID-19. The sample was peripheral blood. The CDR3, as DNA: TGTGCCAGCAGTGATCCCGGGACAGGGAACTATGGCTACACCTTC. Protein sequence: CASSDPGTGNYGYTF.